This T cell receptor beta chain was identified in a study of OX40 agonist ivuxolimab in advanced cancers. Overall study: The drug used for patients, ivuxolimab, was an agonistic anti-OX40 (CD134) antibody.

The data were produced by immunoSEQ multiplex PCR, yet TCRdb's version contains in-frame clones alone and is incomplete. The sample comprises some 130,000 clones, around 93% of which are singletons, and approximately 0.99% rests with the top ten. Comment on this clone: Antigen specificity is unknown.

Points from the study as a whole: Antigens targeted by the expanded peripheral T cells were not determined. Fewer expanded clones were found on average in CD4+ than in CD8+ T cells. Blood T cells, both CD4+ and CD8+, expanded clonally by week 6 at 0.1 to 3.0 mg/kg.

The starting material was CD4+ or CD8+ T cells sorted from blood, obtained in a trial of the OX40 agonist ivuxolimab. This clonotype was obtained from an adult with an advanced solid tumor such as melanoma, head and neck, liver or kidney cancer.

The CDR3 DNA sequence: TGTGCCAGCAGCTTGACCAGGGAAGGAGGCGGCTACACCTTC. The encoded protein is CASSLTREGGGYTF. The chain couples TRBV7-2 to TRBJ1-2; the D gene is possibly TRBD1 (5 bases). Trimming left V 3 bases short and J 8 bases short, with 16 bases between. This CDR3 is built from 14 residues. Germline CDR1 and CDR2: SGHTA and FQGNSA.